The clone carrying this T cell receptor (beta chain) has ten or more counts. Its target is not known. The data derive from a study of T cell repertoires in cytomegalovirus infection. Study at large: Based on public TCR beta signatures, there were indications of CMV infection and of a matching HLA type. Findings and caveats of the study: Cumulative public TCR beta family frequency identified carriers of CMV plus the relevant HLA.

TCRdb used MiXCR to reprocess the reads, holding one entry per CDR3 protein. The sample has 150,000 to 200,000 distinct CDR3 sequences, 28% seen once. The sample comprised PBMCs. The clonotype was recovered from a human donor in good health (CMV status not recorded). Some clones in this sample may be carry-over from other donors' samples.

The CDR3 region is CASSLGHLNTGELFF. The CDR3 DNA is TGTGCCAGCAGCTTGGGACACCTGAACACCGGGGAGCTGTTTTTT. The gene calls are TRBV11-2 and TRBJ2-2; D might be TRBD1 (6 bases). Germline lookup yields CDR1 SGHAT and CDR2 FQNNGV. Trimming took off 3 bases at V and 1 base at J, with 9 bases between the two ends. This CDR3 has 15 residues.